This T cell receptor beta chain was sequenced in a study of CD8+ T cells in alopecia areata. The wider study: Dosing with tofacitinib proceeded for 6 to 18 months, followed by 6 months off drug.

Stated treatment: oral pan-JAK inhibitor, 5-10 mg twice daily. Extraction of RNA preceded its reverse transcription into cDNA, which served as the sequencing template. Clones were read by immunoSEQ multiplex PCR, and TCRdb kept only the in-frame ones, dropping some. The sample holds roughly 150,000 clones; less than 70% are singletons and the top ten take 15%. Study-wide findings and caveats: Sequencing of scalp tissue also captures the resident alphabeta T cells of normal skin. Many expanded lesional clones remained in scalp and blood on tofacitinib. In patients, TCRs were shared less clearly than in mice, and HLA may possibly be involved.

Note on this clone: The antigen remains unidentified.

V shed 0 bases and J shed 5 bases, with 13 bases lying between them. Germline V gene lookup returns CDR1 MGHRA and CDR2 YSYEKL. This CDR3 is built from 15 residues. This TCR was sampled from a human donor with alopecia areata. The sequences come from CD8+ T cells sorted from blood, collected at week 4, from a patient treated with tofacitinib. The chain is built from TRBV4-1 and TRBJ1-1; possibly TRBD1 for D (5 bases). CDR3 in amino acids: CASSQDPGLVTEAFF. CDR3 coding DNA: TGCGCCAGCAGCCAAGATCCAGGGTTGGTTACTGAAGCTTTCTTT.